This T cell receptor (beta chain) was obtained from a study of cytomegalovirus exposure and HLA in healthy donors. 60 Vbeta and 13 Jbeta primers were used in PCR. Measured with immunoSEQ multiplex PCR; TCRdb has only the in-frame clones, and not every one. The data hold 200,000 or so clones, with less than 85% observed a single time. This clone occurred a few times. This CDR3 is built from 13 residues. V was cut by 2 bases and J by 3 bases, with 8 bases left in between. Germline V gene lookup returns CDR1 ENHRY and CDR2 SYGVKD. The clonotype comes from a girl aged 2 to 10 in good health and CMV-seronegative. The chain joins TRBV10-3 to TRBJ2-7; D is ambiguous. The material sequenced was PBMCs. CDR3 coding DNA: TGTGCCATCAGTGAGGCCACTGGCTACGAGCAGTACTTC. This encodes CAISEATGYEQYF.